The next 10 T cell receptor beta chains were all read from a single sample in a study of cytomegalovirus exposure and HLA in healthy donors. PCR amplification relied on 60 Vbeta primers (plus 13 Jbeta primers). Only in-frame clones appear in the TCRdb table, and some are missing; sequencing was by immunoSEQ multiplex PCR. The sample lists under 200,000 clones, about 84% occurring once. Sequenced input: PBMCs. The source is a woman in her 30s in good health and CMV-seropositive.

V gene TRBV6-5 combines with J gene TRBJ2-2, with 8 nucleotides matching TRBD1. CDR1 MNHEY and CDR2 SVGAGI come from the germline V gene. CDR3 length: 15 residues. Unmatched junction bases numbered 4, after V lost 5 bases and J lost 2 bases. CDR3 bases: TGTGCCAGCAGTCCGACAGGGGTTAACACCGGGGAGCTGTTTTTT. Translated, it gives CASSPTGVNTGELFF.

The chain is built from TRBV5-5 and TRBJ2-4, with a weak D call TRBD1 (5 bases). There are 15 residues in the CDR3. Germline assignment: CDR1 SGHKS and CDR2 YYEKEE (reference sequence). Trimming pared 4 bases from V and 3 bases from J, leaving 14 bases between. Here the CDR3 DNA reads TGTGCCAGCAGCCAGGGTGTAGGGGTCAAAAACATTCAGTACTTC. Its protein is CASSQGVGVKNIQYF.

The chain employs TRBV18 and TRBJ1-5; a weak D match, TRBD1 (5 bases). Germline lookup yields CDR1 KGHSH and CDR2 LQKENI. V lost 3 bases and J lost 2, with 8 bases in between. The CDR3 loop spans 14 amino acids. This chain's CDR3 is CASSPRGGNQPQHF. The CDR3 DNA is TGTGCCAGCTCACCGCGGGGGGGCAATCAGCCCCAGCATTTT.

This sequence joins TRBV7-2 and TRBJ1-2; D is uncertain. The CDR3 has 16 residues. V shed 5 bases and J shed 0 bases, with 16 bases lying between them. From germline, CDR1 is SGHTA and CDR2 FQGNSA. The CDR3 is CASSQRAGPTNYGYTF. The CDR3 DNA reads TGTGCCAGCAGCCAGAGGGCAGGCCCTACTAACTATGGCTACACCTTC.

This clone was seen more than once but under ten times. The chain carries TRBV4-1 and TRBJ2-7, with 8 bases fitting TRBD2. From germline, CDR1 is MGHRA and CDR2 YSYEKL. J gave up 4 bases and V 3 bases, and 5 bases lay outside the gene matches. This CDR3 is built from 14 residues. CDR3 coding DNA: TGCGCCAGCAGCCAGGAGCGGGGGTTATACGAGCAGTACTTC. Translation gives CASSQERGLYEQYF.

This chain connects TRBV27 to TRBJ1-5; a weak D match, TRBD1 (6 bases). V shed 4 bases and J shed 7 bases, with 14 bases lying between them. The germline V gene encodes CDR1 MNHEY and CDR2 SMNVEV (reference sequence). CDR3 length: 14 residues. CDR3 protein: CASSYRAGDQPQHF. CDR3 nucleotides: TGTGCCAGCAGTTACCGAGCAGGGGACCAGCCCCAGCATTTT.

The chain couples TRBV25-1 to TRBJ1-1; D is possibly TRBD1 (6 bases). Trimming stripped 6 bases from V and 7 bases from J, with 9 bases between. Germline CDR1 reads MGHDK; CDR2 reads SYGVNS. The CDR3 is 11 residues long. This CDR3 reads CASRGQLEAFF. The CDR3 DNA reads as TGTGCCAGCAGAGGACAGCTTGAAGCTTTCTTT.

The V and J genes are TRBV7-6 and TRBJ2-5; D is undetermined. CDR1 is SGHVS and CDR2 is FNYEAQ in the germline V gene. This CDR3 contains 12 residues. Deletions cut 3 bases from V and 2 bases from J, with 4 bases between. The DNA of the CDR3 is TGTGCCAGCAGCTTCCAGCAAGAGACCCAGTACTTC. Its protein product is CASSFQQETQYF.

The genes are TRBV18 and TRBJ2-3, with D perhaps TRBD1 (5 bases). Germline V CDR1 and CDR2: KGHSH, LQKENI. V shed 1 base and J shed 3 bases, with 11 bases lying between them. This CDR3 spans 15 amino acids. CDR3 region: CASSPLDSRTDTQYF. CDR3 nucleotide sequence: TGTGCCAGCTCACCACTCGACAGTAGGACAGATACGCAGTATTTT.

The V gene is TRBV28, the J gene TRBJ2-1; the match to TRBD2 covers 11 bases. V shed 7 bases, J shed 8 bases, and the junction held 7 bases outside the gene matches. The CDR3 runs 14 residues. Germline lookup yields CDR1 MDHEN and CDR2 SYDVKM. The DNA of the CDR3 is TGTGCCAGCACCTTAGCGGGAGGGCCGGATGAGCAGTTCTTC. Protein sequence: CASTLAGGPDEQFF.